The following is a T cell receptor beta chain sequence with its context. The CDR3 consists of 14 residues. V was trimmed by 5 bases and J by 0 bases, leaving 10 bases between them. Germline V gene data show CDR1 as SGHNT and CDR2 as YENEEA. This record belongs to a study of blood T cell repertoires in COVID-19. Produced via immunoSEQ multiplex PCR; TCRdb's table is partial and in-frame only. The data contain hundreds of thousands of clones, around nine tenths of them singletons. This TCR was recovered from a man aged 18 to 29 with COVID-19, enrolled during active disease. The rearrangement joins TRBV11-3 to TRBJ1-1; D not resolved. Sequencing input: peripheral blood. CDR3 sequence reads: CASSPGRLNTEAFF. CDR3 nucleotide sequence: TGTGCCAGCAGCCCGGGAAGGTTGAACACTGAAGCTTTCTTT.